This T cell receptor beta chain was captured by sequencing in a study of patients and donors after allogeneic stem cell transplantation. The germline gives CDR1 SQVTM, CDR2 ANQGSEA. The V gene end was trimmed by 6 bases and the J gene end by 4 bases; junction bases not matched to a gene: 9. There are 16 residues in the CDR3. One entry per CDR3 protein results from TCRdb running MiXCR on the RT-PCR reads. The sample yields 410,000 or so distinct CDR3 sequences, roughly 16% seen once. This clonotype was seen a few times. The sequenced sample was blood, either unsorted or a sorted T cell fraction (not recorded which). This clonotype originated in a human donor who was either an allogeneic HSCT recipient or a stem cell or donor lymphocyte infusion donor (not recorded which). It is not recorded whose cells these are; they may come from a transplant donor. The chain joins TRBV29-1 to TRBJ2-6; TRBD1 agrees at 10 bases. The CDR3 loop reads CSVRDRGKEGANVLTF. CDR3 bases: TGCAGCGTCAGGGACAGGGGAAAAGAGGGGGCCAACGTCCTGACTTTC.